The rows below give T cell receptor beta chains drawn from one sample of a study of blood T cells in healthy people across ages. TCRdb reprocessed the 5' RACE reads with MiXCR, giving one entry per CDR3 protein. This table holds around 620,000 distinct CDR3 sequences, 27% found once. The sequencing input was blood. Receptors originate from a woman in her sixties or seventies in good health. The CDR3 runs from the conserved cysteine through the conserved F or W. The D gene is left open where the match is weak.

>TRBJ2-5|TRBV20-1|TRBD2
CSARGAVAGGIQETQYF
>TRBJ1-1|TRBV4-1|NA
CASSPSGSGRGYAFF
>TRBJ2-4|TRBV12-3/TRBV12-4|NA
CASSIKNIQYF
>TRBJ1-6|TRBV5-6|TRBD1
CASSAQGTGNSPLHF
>TRBJ2-5|TRBV20-1|TRBD1
CSAQPGGLETQYF
>TRBJ2-5|TRBV10-2|TRBD2
CASKRTSGGQETQYF
>TRBJ2-7|TRBV6-1|NA
CASAGPPRDEQYF
>TRBJ1-5|TRBV10-3|NA
CAISEFLEGNQPQHF
>TRBJ1-2|TRBV19|NA
CASRVADRAFNYGYTF
>TRBJ1-2|TRBV27|NA
CASSTQTDEYYGYTF
>TRBJ1-1|TRBV7-9|NA
CASSLAQGKGPEAFF
>NA|TRBV7-9|NA
CASSLGSGIYEQYF
>TRBJ2-7|TRBV6-2/TRBV6-3|NA
CASSSNGAREQYF
>TRBJ2-1|TRBV5-1|TRBD2
CASSPGTRRKGEQFF
>TRBJ1-1|TRBV15|TRBD1
CATSSQGQGGTEAFF
>TRBJ2-7|TRBV9|TRBD2
CASSVGLAGGPYEQYF
>TRBJ2-3|TRBV6-5|TRBD2
CASSYSLAGGLSADTQYF
>TRBJ1-6|TRBV12-5|NA
CASGLVLGSPLHF
>TRBJ1-1|TRBV20-1|NA
CGASFVNTEAFF
>TRBJ2-5|TRBV3-1|NA
CASSHTGETQYF
>TRBJ1-3|TRBV5-5|NA
CASIGGVLSRSGNTIYF
>TRBJ2-7|TRBV4-2|NA
CASSQDLIAPYEQYF
>TRBJ2-7|TRBV6-6|NA
CASSYSGADYEQYF
>TRBJ2-5|TRBV6-2/TRBV6-3|TRBD2
CASRPSGGTETQYF
>TRBJ2-5|TRBV20-1|NA
CSALPGFQETQYF
>TRBJ1-2|TRBV11-2|NA
CASSREGYGYTF